These 30 T cell receptor beta chains came from one sample sequenced in a study of T-cell memory formation after mild COVID-19. MiXCR, applied by TCRdb to the 5' RACE reads, yields one record per CDR3 protein. Found here are 280,000 or so distinct CDR3 sequences, under 20% of them singletons; the top ten hold more than 20%. Input material: PBMCs or a T cell subset sorted from them (not recorded which). Every receptor here comes from a man in his late teens or twenties who had mild COVID-19 (a few samples of this study predate the infection). Cell type and time point are not known.

This clonotype turned up a few times. The CDR3 here is CASSLGALLAEQFF. The CDR3 DNA reads TGCGCCAGCAGCTTGGGGGCCCTTCTTGCTGAGCAGTTCTTC. This chain links TRBV5-1 with TRBJ2-1, with no clear D. From germline, CDR1 is SGHRS and CDR2 YFSETQ. Trimming took off 0 bases at V and 9 bases at J, with 13 bases between the two ends. The CDR3 loop spans 14 amino acids.

The table lists this clonotype with a few counts. This chain joins TRBV29-1 and TRBJ2-2; unclear D gene. CDR3 length: 13 residues. V gave up 3 bases and J gave up 7 bases, with 12 bases separating them. Germline values: CDR1 SQVTM, CDR2 ANQGSEA. CDR3 protein: CSVDWTGGGELFF. Written as DNA, the CDR3 is TGCAGCGTTGATTGGACGGGCGGCGGGGAGCTGTTTTTT.

The gene calls are TRBV7-9 and TRBJ2-5; D call uncertain. V lost 2 bases and J 1 base, leaving 5 bases between the germline ends. The CDR3 length is 13 residues. Germline V gene sequence: CDR1 SEHNR, CDR2 FQNEAQ (reference sequence). The CDR3 DNA reads TGTGCCAGCAGCTTAAAGCTCCAAGAGACCCAGTACTTC. Protein product: CASSLKLQETQYF.

This clonotype was detected only a few times. This chain joins TRBV5-1 and TRBJ2-5; D is undetermined. V was trimmed by 0 bases and J by 2 bases, leaving 8 bases between them. Germline CDR1 SGHRS, CDR2 YFSETQ. This CDR3 spans 14 amino acids. CDR3: CASSLGPRQETQYF. As DNA, the CDR3 is TGCGCCAGCAGCTTGGGGCCAAGACAAGAGACCCAGTACTTC.

J is TRBJ2-3 and V is TRBV7-2; 11 nucleotides match TRBD2. The V gene's germline CDR1 is SGHTA and CDR2 FQGNSA. The trim removed 5 bases at V and 6 bases at J, leaving 13 bases unmatched. CDR3 size: 17 residues. The CDR3 sequence is CASSPYMIAGGRDTQYF. DNA of the CDR3: TGTGCCAGCAGCCCATATATGATAGCGGGGGGGCGTGATACGCAGTATTTT.

This sequence joins TRBV5-1 and TRBJ1-1; no reliable D call. Per germline, CDR1 SGHRS and CDR2 YFSETQ. The CDR3 is 13 amino acids. The V end lost 4 bases, the J end lost 5 bases, and 12 bases lay between the germline ends. CDR3 nucleotides: TGCGCCAGCAGCCCCAATGGACGAACTGAAGCTTTCTTT. It codes for CASSPNGRTEAFF.

This clonotype was counted at least ten times. The CDR3 DNA sequence: TGTGCCAGCAGCTTTCGACAGAACACCGGGGAGCTGTTTTTT. Translation: CASSFRQNTGELFF. The V and J genes are TRBV7-2 and TRBJ2-2, with D uncertain. The V end lost 3 bases, the J end lost 1 base, and 6 bases lay between the germline ends. CDR3 length: 14 residues. The germline gives CDR1 SGHTA, CDR2 FQGNSA.

This clonotype was picked up many times. The chain employs TRBV4-2 and TRBJ2-7, with D maybe TRBD1 (6 bases). This CDR3 is built from 16 residues. V was cut by 1 base and J by 0 bases, with 13 bases left in between. In germline, CDR1 is LGHNA, CDR2 YNFKEQ. DNA for the CDR3: TGTGCCAGCAGCCAAGCGGCGAGGGGGAGCTCCTACGAGCAGTACTTC. Protein: CASSQAARGSSYEQYF.

This clonotype was seen ten or more times. The chain combines TRBV18 with TRBJ2-5; possibly TRBD1 for D (5 bases). Germline V gene lookup returns CDR1 KGHSH and CDR2 LQKENI. Deletions cut 0 bases from V and 4 bases from J, with 15 bases between. The CDR3 contains 16 residues. The CDR3 DNA sequence: TGTGCCAGCTCACCACCATGGCCAGGGCCCAGAGAGACCCAGTACTTC. It specifies CASSPPWPGPRETQYF.

The rearrangement joins TRBV19 to TRBJ1-5; D remains ambiguous. The CDR3 loop spans 15 amino acids. Germline V gene data show CDR1 as LNHDA and CDR2 as SQIVND (reference sequence). With 2 bases removed from V and 7 bases from J, the gap between germline ends came to 15 bases. CDR3 sequence: CASSILTDFGQPQHF. CDR3 sequence (DNA): TGTGCCAGTAGTATACTGACGGATTTTGGGCAGCCCCAGCATTTT.

This sequence joins TRBV30 and TRBJ1-2; D may be TRBD1 (5 bases). V lost 2 bases, J lost 8 bases, and 18 bases lay in between. Germline V CDR1 and CDR2: GTSNPN, SVGIG (reference sequence). This CDR3 has 14 amino acids. CDR3 DNA: TGTGCCTGGAGTAACCACCTGGGGGTCGACGGCTACACCTTC. Translating it yields CAWSNHLGVDGYTF.

Only a few counts were recorded for this clonotype. The V gene is TRBV5-1, the J gene TRBJ1-2; D ambiguous. The V end was cut by 0 bases, the J end by 0 bases, with 6 bases between. The CDR3 runs to 14 residues. The germline gives CDR1 SGHRS, CDR2 YFSETQ. The CDR3 bases are TGCGCCAGCAGCTTGGGAGGGACTAACTATGGCTACACCTTC. It codes for CASSLGGTNYGYTF.

The chain joins TRBV7-3 to TRBJ2-3, with 7 bases matching TRBD1. J lost 5 bases, V lost 5 bases, and 4 bases had no gene match. In germline, CDR1 is SGHTA, CDR2 FQGTGA. The CDR3 loop spans 13 amino acids. Here the CDR3 reads CASSTDRRDTQYF. The CDR3 region has the DNA TGTGCCAGCAGCACGGACAGGAGAGATACGCAGTATTTT. The full variable domain, its missing parts supplied by reference TRBV7-3 and TRBJ2-3, is GAGVSQTPSNKVTEKGKYVELRCDPISGHTALYWYRQSLGQGPEFLIYFQGTGAADDSGLPNDRFFAVRPEGSVSTLKIQRTERGDSAVYLCASSTDRRDTQYFGPGTRLTVL.

Only a few counts were recorded for this clonotype. This chain uses TRBV29-1 with TRBJ1-4, with D unresolved. The length of the CDR3 is 12 residues. The V end was cut by 7 bases, the J end by 4 bases, with 10 bases between. Germline V lookup: CDR1 SQVTM, CDR2 ANQGSEA. The DNA for the CDR3 is TGCAGCGCCAACCTTTTTAATGAAAAACTGTTTTTT. Encoded protein: CSANLFNEKLFF.

This clonotype has more than one count but fewer than ten. The chain combines TRBV29-1 with TRBJ1-2, with 7 bases aligning to TRBD1. The CDR3 has 13 residues. Per germline, CDR1 SQVTM and CDR2 ANQGSEA. V lost 5 bases, J lost 2 bases, and 5 bases stayed unmatched. The chain's CDR3 is CSVPGQLNYGYTF. Written as DNA, the CDR3 is TGCAGCGTTCCGGGACAGCTAAACTATGGCTACACCTTC.

The J gene is TRBJ1-2, the V gene TRBV5-1; 8 bases are shared with TRBD1. The germline CDR1 and CDR2 sequences are SGHRS and YFSETQ. V lost 6 bases, J lost 2 bases, and 6 bases stayed unmatched. The CDR3 is 14 residues long. Here the CDR3 DNA reads TGCGCCAGCAACCCAGGGGGCCCGAACTATGGCTACACCTTC. Amino acids: CASNPGGPNYGYTF.

This clonotype was seen a few times. The chain couples TRBV21-1 to TRBJ2-4; the D call of TRBD1 is as the table states it, not checked on the DNA. TRBV21-1 is described as a pseudogene. The CDR3 totals 16 residues. Here the CDR3 DNA reads TGTGCCAGCAGCAAAGTGGGGGGACAGGGGGCCGACATTCAGTACTTC. This encodes CASSKVGGQGADIQYF.

The rearrangement links TRBV28 to TRBJ2-1, with 10 positions matching TRBD1. After removal of 5 bases from V and 2 bases from J, the junction contained 12 bases not matched to a gene. From germline, CDR1 is MDHEN and CDR2 SYDVKM. CDR3 size: 18 residues. The CDR3 nucleotides are TGTGCCAGCAGTGACTTACTCCGGGACAGGGGCACCTACAATGAGCAGTTCTTC. Translated, it gives CASSDLLRDRGTYNEQFF. The whole variable domain, remainder taken from reference TRBV28 and TRBJ2-1, is DVKVTQSSRYLVKRTGEKVFLECVQDMDHENMFWYRQDPGLGLRLIYFSYDVKMKEKGDIPEGYSVSREKKERFSLILESASTNQTSMYLCASSDLLRDRGTYNEQFFGPGTRLTVL.

This clonotype was picked up a small number of times. The chain joins TRBV5-4 to TRBJ1-6; TRBD1 aligns across 7 bases. V shed 4 bases, J shed 14 bases, and the junction held 15 bases outside the gene matches. The germline CDR1 and CDR2 sequences are SGHNT and YYREEE (reference sequence). The length of the CDR3 is 15 residues. In nucleotides, the CDR3 is TGTGCCAGCAGCCCCGGTGCAGGGGGTGACCTCACCCTCCACTTT. Its protein is CASSPGAGGDLTLHF. Filled out from reference TRBV5-4 and TRBJ1-6, the complete variable domain reads ETGVTQSPTHLIKTRGQQVTLRCSSQSGHNTVSWYQQALGQGPQFIFQYYREEENGRGNFPPRFSGLQFPNYSSELNVNALELDDSALYLCASSPGAGGDLTLHFGNGTRLTVT.

This clonotype showed up just a few times. The rearrangement joins TRBV6-4 to TRBJ2-1; D might be TRBD1 (5 bases). V lost 2 bases and J lost 4, with 12 bases in between. This CDR3 has 15 residues. Germline V gene data show CDR1 as MRHNA and CDR2 as SNTAGT. The CDR3 bases are TGTGCCAGCAGTGACCAGGGCCACCCATACAATGAGCAGTTCTTC. Residues: CASSDQGHPYNEQFF.

This clonotype was seen more than once but under ten times. The chain joins TRBV19 to TRBJ1-1; 7 bases line up with TRBD1. CDR1 LNHDA and CDR2 SQIVND come from the germline V gene (reference sequence). The CDR3 runs 16 residues. Unmatched junction bases numbered 10, after V lost 5 bases and J lost 1 base. For the CDR3, the DNA is TGTGCCAGTAGTCCAACCCGGACAGGCGGGAACACTGAAGCTTTCTTT. Its protein is CASSPTRTGGNTEAFF.

This chain joins TRBV24-1 and TRBJ2-2, with D possibly matching TRBD1 (5 bases). This CDR3 is built from 16 residues. The germline gives CDR1 KGHDR, CDR2 SFDVKD. With 6 bases removed from V and 0 bases from J, the gap between germline ends came to 13 bases. The CDR3, as DNA: TGTGCCACCAGTTTAGGGGCCCAGACGAACACCGGGGAGCTGTTTTTT. Its protein product is CATSLGAQTNTGELFF.

This clonotype was observed a handful of times. The chain carries TRBV5-4 and TRBJ1-1, with TRBD1 matching 7 bases. The CDR3 runs 14 residues. CDR1 SGHNT and CDR2 YYREEE come from the germline V gene (reference sequence). V gave up 5 bases and J gave up 4 bases; unmatched junction bases: 8. The CDR3 DNA sequence: TGTGCCAGCAGAGTTGACAGGGCCGGCACTGAAGCTTTCTTT. It is translated as CASRVDRAGTEAFF.

This clonotype has only a few counts. The chain joins TRBV6-5 to TRBJ2-4; 7 bases align to TRBD1. The ends lost 6 bases at V and 0 bases at J; junction bases unmatched: 5. There are 15 residues in the CDR3. CDR1 and CDR2 (germline): MNHEY, SVGAGI. CDR3 sequence (DNA): TGTGCCAGCAGGGGACAGCAACTAGCCAAAAACATTCAGTACTTC. It yields the protein CASRGQQLAKNIQYF.

This clonotype is a singleton in its sample. The chain is built from TRBV16 and TRBJ1-5; D remains unclear. The CDR3 runs 13 residues. Germline V CDR1 and CDR2: KGHSY, FQNENV. V lost 4 bases and J 3 bases, leaving 7 bases between the germline ends. The CDR3 reads CASSPHSNQPQHF. The CDR3 DNA reads as TGTGCCAGCAGCCCCCATTCCAATCAGCCCCAGCATTTT.

The sample holds a few counts of this clonotype. This chain uses TRBV10-3 with TRBJ2-7; 9 nucleotides line up with TRBD1. The junction had 7 bases not matched to a gene; V was cut back by 6 bases and J by 4 bases. This CDR3 is built from 14 residues. CDR1 is ENHRY and CDR2 is SYGVKD in the germline V gene. Here the CDR3 reads CAISRTGGIYEQYF. The CDR3 DNA reads TGTGCCATCAGCAGAACAGGGGGCATTTACGAGCAGTACTTC.

This clonotype was picked up many times. The gene calls are TRBV20-1 and TRBJ2-5; 11 nucleotides align to TRBD1. Trimming removed 5 bases from V and 4 bases from J; junction bases left unmatched: 6. The CDR3 consists of 14 residues. Germline lookup yields CDR1 DFQATT and CDR2 SNEGSKA (reference sequence). The CDR3 loop is CSASTGTGGETQYF. CDR3 in DNA: TGCAGTGCTTCAACCGGGACAGGGGGAGAGACCCAGTACTTC.

CDR3 sequence (DNA): TGTGCCAGCAGTGACGATCTTCTCCCCCTAGGCTATGGCTACACCTTC. Its protein is CASSDDLLPLGYGYTF. The V and J genes are TRBV2 and TRBJ1-2; no reliable D call. The length of the CDR3 is 16 residues. The germline V gene encodes CDR1 SNHLY and CDR2 FYNNEI. Deletions cut 3 bases from V and 4 bases from J, with 18 bases between.

This clonotype was counted many times. The chain is built from TRBV23-1 and TRBJ2-1, with D possibly TRBD1 on 7 matching bases. TRBV23-1 is an ORF, and what it does is uncertain. The ends were cut back, 0 bases at V and 5 bases at J, with 20 bases in the middle. The CDR3 contains 18 residues. CDR3 loop: CASSQSRRGQGSNNEQFF. The CDR3 DNA is TGCGCCAGCAGTCAATCCCGGAGGGGGCAGGGGAGCAACAATGAGCAGTTCTTC.

The chain links TRBV7-9 to TRBJ2-7, with a weak D call TRBD1 (6 bases). This CDR3 is built from 16 residues. Germline values: CDR1 SEHNR, CDR2 FQNEAQ (reference sequence). V shed 2 bases and J shed 2 bases, with 16 bases lying between them. The chain's CDR3 is CASSLFSVEGAYEQYV. In DNA, the CDR3 is TGTGCCAGCAGCTTATTTTCGGTAGAGGGGGCCTACGAGCAGTACGTC.